Below are 18 T cell receptor beta chains sequenced from a single sample in a study of Tregs in tolerant kidney transplant recipients. The protocol was immunoSEQ multiplex PCR, while the TCRdb copy is restricted to in-frame clones and leaves out a portion. The sample consists of around 230,000 clones, around 82% of them appearing once. Sequencing was carried out using CD4+ T cells from blood. The receptor set was obtained from a human donor in good health.

The rearrangement uses TRBV18 and TRBJ1-1; 9 bases map to TRBD1. V lost 5 bases and J lost 0; bases outside the gene matches: 7. The CDR3 spans 16 residues. Germline values: CDR1 KGHSH, CDR2 LQKENI. The CDR3 DNA reads as TGTGCCAGCTCATCCGGGACAGGGACCTTGAACACTGAAGCTTTCTTT. Encoded protein: CASSSGTGTLNTEAFF.

A few counts support this clone. Other DNA sequences of this sample code for an identical CDR3. The genes are TRBV18 and TRBJ1-4; TRBD1 is a possible D gene (5 bases). V was clipped by 3 bases and J by 5 bases, with 13 bases between them. Per germline, CDR1 KGHSH and CDR2 LQKENI. The CDR3 is 15 residues long. CDR3 amino acids: CASSPRQTLNEKLFF. The CDR3 coding sequence is TGTGCCAGCTCACCCCGACAGACACTGAATGAAAAACTGTTTTTT.

CDR3 in amino acids: CASSLGLENYEQYF. The CDR3 nucleotides are TGTGCCAGCAGCTTGGGACTAGAGAACTACGAGCAGTACTTC. The chain carries TRBV5-4 and TRBJ2-5; the D gene is possibly TRBD2 (6 bases). The tail of the sequence fits TRBJ2-7 better, so the J call may be wrong. The CDR3 extends over 14 amino acids. CDR1 is SGHNT, CDR2 YYREEE, per germline (reference sequence).

This clone has just one count. This rearrangement joins TRBV6-6 to TRBJ2-7; the match to TRBD2 covers 9 bases. There are 14 residues in the CDR3. The germline CDR1 and CDR2 sequences are MNHNY and SVGAGI (reference sequence). V gave up 6 bases and J gave up 1 base; unmatched junction bases: 4. CDR3 amino acids: CASRGSGRSYEQYF. Here the CDR3 DNA reads TGTGCCAGCAGAGGTAGCGGGAGATCCTACGAGCAGTACTTC.

The chain employs TRBV5-1 and TRBJ1-1, with 10 bases fitting TRBD1. The germline V gene encodes CDR1 SGHRS and CDR2 YFSETQ. Losses at the gene ends were 4 bases for V and 3 bases for J; bases not matched to a gene: 6. This CDR3 contains 15 residues. CDR3 DNA sequence: TGCGCCAGCAGCATTGGGACAGGGGATTACACTGAAGCTTTCTTT. Its translation is CASSIGTGDYTEAFF.

The chain couples TRBV11-2 to TRBJ1-1, with TRBD1 as a possible D gene (5 bases). The germline V gene has CDR1 SGHAT and CDR2 FQNNGV. CDR3 length: 15 residues. V lost 6 bases, J lost 3 bases, and 17 bases lay in between. DNA of the CDR3: TGTGCCAGCAGGTCCTCCCTGGGGGGGTACACTGAAGCTTTCTTT. Its protein is CASRSSLGGYTEAFF.

The chain employs TRBV5-1 and TRBJ2-1; TRBD2 agrees at 13 bases. The V and J ends lost 3 bases and 10 bases, in that order; junction bases with no gene match: 10. Germline V gene sequence: CDR1 SGHRS, CDR2 YFSETQ. The CDR3 is made up of 16 amino acids. The CDR3 nucleotides are TGCGCCAGCAGCTCACTAGCGGGGGGGCCCCCGGACGAGCAGTTCTTC. Its protein product is CASSSLAGGPPDEQFF. The full variable domain, completed using reference TRBV5-1 and TRBJ2-1, is KAGVTQTPRYLIKTRGQQVTLSCSPISGHRSVSWYQQTPGQGLQFLFEYFSETQRNKGNFPGRFSGRQFSNSRSEMNVSTLELGDSALYLCASSSLAGGPPDEQFFGPGTRLTVL.

This clone was counted once. This chain joins TRBV21-1 and TRBJ2-7; the DNA was not used to check the table's D call, TRBD1. TRBV21-1 has pseudogene status. This CDR3 spans 13 amino acids. CDR3 sequence: CATSKVPGNEQYF. CDR3 DNA: TGTGCCACCTCGAAGGTCCCAGGAAACGAGCAGTACTTC.

This chain links TRBV21-1 with TRBJ1-3; the table's TRBD1 call for D was not verified on the DNA. TRBV21-1 is recorded as a pseudogene. This CDR3 is 15 amino acids long. CDR3 nucleotides: TGTGCCAGCAGCAAATTCAGGGGCTCTGGAAACACCATATATTTT. Translation: CASSKFRGSGNTIYF.

The genes are TRBV18 and TRBJ2-7; 7 positions match TRBD1. CDR1 KGHSH and CDR2 LQKENI come from the germline V gene. The J segment lost 1 base and the V segment lost 4 bases, leaving 1 base of the junction unmatched. This CDR3 has 13 residues. The CDR3 is CASSQGQSYEQYF. CDR3 DNA sequence: TGTGCCAGCTCACAGGGACAGTCCTACGAGCAGTACTTC.

The rearrangement uses TRBV18 and TRBJ1-3, with D possibly TRBD1 on 5 matching bases. The germline CDR1 and CDR2 sequences are KGHSH and LQKENI. The CDR3 spans 15 residues. The V and J ends lost 3 bases and 0 bases respectively, with 9 bases between them. Here the CDR3 DNA reads TGTGCCAGCTCACCTGGGACCGTCTCTGGAAACACCATATATTTT. Amino acid sequence: CASSPGTVSGNTIYF.

The rearrangement uses TRBV11-2 and TRBJ2-5; D gene unclear. Per the germline V gene, CDR1 is SGHAT and CDR2 is FQNNGV. The CDR3 is made up of 13 amino acids. Trimming removed 11 bases from V and 5 bases from J, with 18 bases in between. CDR3 coding DNA: TGTGCCTCCAGTGTTCGGCCAACGGAGACCCAGTACTTC. It specifies CASSVRPTETQYF.

The chain joins TRBV7-2 to TRBJ1-1; no reliable D call. The germline CDR1 and CDR2 sequences are SGHTA and FQGNSA. This CDR3 has 14 residues. Trimming shortened V by 2 bases and J by 4 bases, and 11 bases separated the two germline ends. CDR3 residues: CASSLYQPGTEAFF. CDR3 DNA: TGTGCCAGCAGCTTATACCAGCCCGGCACTGAAGCTTTCTTT.

The chain joins TRBV7-3 to TRBJ2-3; D might be TRBD2 (5 bases). The CDR3 covers 14 residues. Trimming shortened V by 2 bases and J by 4 bases, and 10 bases separated the two germline ends. CDR1 is SGHTA and CDR2 is FQGTGA in the germline V gene. The CDR3 reads CASSLFGLSDTQYF. The CDR3 DNA sequence: TGTGCCAGCAGCTTATTCGGACTCTCAGATACGCAGTATTTT.

V usage is TRBV10-2 and J usage is TRBJ1-4; D unclear. CDR1 is WSHSY and CDR2 is SAAADI in the germline V gene. V lost 6 bases and J lost 0, with 8 bases in between. The CDR3 loop spans 14 amino acids. The CDR3 reads CASSPYATNEKLFF. DNA for the CDR3: TGCGCCAGCAGCCCGTATGCAACTAATGAAAAACTGTTTTTT.

The V gene is TRBV9, the J gene TRBJ1-1; 7 nucleotides line up with TRBD1. J gave up 3 bases and V 3 bases, and 8 bases lay outside the gene matches. The CDR3 is made up of 15 amino acids. CDR1 SGDLS and CDR2 YYNGEE come from the germline V gene. CDR3 protein: CASSATGWLDTEAFF. CDR3 in DNA: TGTGCCAGCAGCGCGACAGGGTGGCTTGACACTGAAGCTTTCTTT.

This clone was detected once. This chain connects TRBV27 to TRBJ2-1; the match to TRBD2 covers 9 bases. The CDR3 length is 15 residues. V shed 2 bases, J shed 7 bases, and the junction held 6 bases outside the gene matches. Germline CDR1 and CDR2: MNHEY and SMNVEV (reference sequence). The CDR3 coding sequence is TGTGCCAGCAGTTTACGGCGGGGGGGAAATAATGAGCAGTTCTTC. This encodes CASSLRRGGNNEQFF.

The rearrangement joins TRBV19 to TRBJ2-4, with 8 bases fitting TRBD2. The CDR3 consists of 18 residues. The V and J ends lost 5 bases and 0 bases, in that order; junction bases with no gene match: 12. Germline CDR1 LNHDA, CDR2 SQIVND (reference sequence). The CDR3 loop reads CASSARLAPDLAKNIQYF. The CDR3 DNA is TGTGCCAGTAGTGCCCGACTAGCGCCCGACCTAGCCAAAAACATTCAGTACTTC.